The T cell receptor beta chain described here comes from a study of beta chain features in type 1 diabetes. General study points: TCRB repertoires of naive, central memory and Treg cells appeared more similar among patients than among healthy donors.

Donors underwent one heparinised blood draw, approximately 120 mL on average. Cell sorting via CD45RO/CCR7/CD25/CD127/CD95/CD27 was performed to obtain CD4+ naive, central memory, regulatory and stem cell-like memory cells. Purity of each sorted population was above 98%. Of the isolated RNA, all was reverse transcribed, and so the sequenced material was expressed TCRB transcripts. Some clones are missing from TCRdb's copy, which holds only in-frame ones; the method was immunoSEQ multiplex PCR. The table includes about 240,000 clones, 27% detected once. A note on this clone: Its antigen is unknown.

The TCR originated in a man aged 25 to 45 in good health. The specimen was central memory CD4+ T cells from blood.

The CDR3 is CAWSAPETQYF. The CDR3 DNA follows: TGTGCCTGGAGCGCCCCAGAGACCCAGTACTTC. The J gene is TRBJ2-5, the V gene TRBV30; D gene uncertain. Germline lookup yields CDR1 GTSNPN and CDR2 SVGIG (reference sequence). This CDR3 is 11 amino acids long. V gave up 3 bases and J gave up 4 bases, with 6 bases separating them.